This entry lists 32 T cell receptor beta chains sequenced from one sample in a study of PD-1 blockade in classical Hodgkin lymphoma. Data came from immunoSEQ multiplex PCR; TCRdb stores just in-frame clones and leaves some out. The data show 95,000 to 100,000 clones, approximately 90% seen once. No patient escaped relapse after autologous stem cell transplantation, and brentuximab vedotin exposure varied. This material consisted of peripheral blood mononuclear cells (PBMCs), taken before the second cycle of nivolumab. The receptors derive from a human donor with classical Hodgkin lymphoma.

This clone was seen only a few times. The chain joins TRBV19 to TRBJ1-4; D unresolved. CDR1 and CDR2 (germline): LNHDA, SQIVND (reference sequence). The V and J ends lost 4 bases and 6 bases respectively, with 9 bases between them. This CDR3 has 13 residues. The CDR3: CASSTQRDEKLFF. In nucleotides, the CDR3 is TGTGCCAGTAGTACCCAAAGGGATGAAAAACTGTTTTTT.

This sequence joins TRBV9 and TRBJ1-1; a possible D gene is TRBD1 (5 bases). Trimming took off 0 bases at V and 2 bases at J, with 11 bases between the two ends. CDR1 is SGDLS and CDR2 is YYNGEE in the germline V gene. This CDR3 is 15 amino acids long. This chain's CDR3 is CASSVVGGSNTEAFF. DNA of the CDR3: TGTGCCAGCAGCGTAGTGGGGGGTTCAAACACTGAAGCTTTCTTT.

Note on this clone: This sample also contains other DNA sequences that code for the same CDR3. V usage is TRBV19 and J usage is TRBJ2-7, with 9 bases matching TRBD1. The germline V gene encodes CDR1 LNHDA and CDR2 SQIVND (reference sequence). The CDR3 has 13 amino acids. V lost 6 bases to trimming and J lost 1 base; unmatched junction nucleotides: 1. CDR3 nucleotide sequence: TGTGCCAGTAGGGGACAGGGTTCCTACGAGCAGTACTTC. Translation gives CASRGQGSYEQYF.

V is TRBV5-1 and J is TRBJ2-3; D gene uncertain. There are 13 residues in the CDR3. Germline-derived CDR1 and CDR2 are SGHRS and YFSETQ. The V end was cut by 2 bases, the J end by 4 bases, with 8 bases between. The CDR3 is CASSFDRPDTQYF. The CDR3 bases are TGCGCCAGCAGCTTTGATCGGCCAGATACGCAGTATTTT.

V usage is TRBV7-8 and J usage is TRBJ2-5, with D perhaps matching TRBD2 (7 bases). This CDR3 is 14 amino acids long. Trimming cost V 1 base and J 6 bases, with 12 bases left between them. Germline values: CDR1 SGHVS, CDR2 FQNEAQ. The CDR3 DNA is TGTGCCAGCAGCTTAGAGGGGGGGCGGCAGACCCAGTACTTC. Protein product: CASSLEGGRQTQYF.

This clone occurred a few times. The V and J genes are TRBV30 and TRBJ2-1, with 8 bases that match TRBD1. V was pared by 0 bases and J by 3 bases, with 4 bases of the junction left unmatched. Germline V CDR1 and CDR2: GTSNPN, SVGIG (reference sequence). The CDR3 is 15 amino acids. This CDR3 is CAWSVSDRDYNEQFF. The DNA for the CDR3 is TGTGCCTGGAGTGTGTCGGACAGGGACTACAATGAGCAGTTCTTC.

The V gene is TRBV6-5, the J gene TRBJ1-4; 8 nucleotides line up with TRBD1. In germline, CDR1 is MNHEY, CDR2 SVGAGI. The CDR3 is made up of 16 amino acids. Trimming took 4 bases from V and 3 from J; bases not matched to a gene: 7. The CDR3 coding sequence is TGTGCCAGCAGTTCCGGGCAGGGGGCAGCTAATGAAAAACTGTTTTTT. Translated: CASSSGQGAANEKLFF.

This chain links TRBV6-1 with TRBJ1-4; the D is unclear. V shed 4 bases and J shed 4 bases, with 7 bases lying between them. Per germline, CDR1 MNHNS and CDR2 SASEGT. This CDR3 region has 13 residues. The CDR3 DNA sequence: TGTGCCAGCAGTGCCCTTGGTAATGAAAAACTGTTTTTT. Translating gives CASSALGNEKLFF.

The J gene is TRBJ2-7, the V gene TRBV6-1; D unresolved. Germline lookup yields CDR1 MNHNS and CDR2 SASEGT. The CDR3 has 11 amino acids. V dropped 11 bases and J dropped 4 bases, with 12 bases sitting between them. CDR3 DNA: TGTGCCGCCTCGACGAGGTACGAGCAGTACTTC. Its protein is CAASTRYEQYF.

J is TRBJ1-2 and V is TRBV5-6; 10 bases are shared with TRBD1. CDR1 is SGHDT, CDR2 YYEEEE, per germline. V dropped 5 bases and J dropped 6; count of bases not matched to a gene: 13. The CDR3 totals 16 residues. CDR3 nucleotides: TGTGCCAGCAGGATCCAATATGCGACAGGGGGCCATGGCTACACCTTC. Protein: CASRIQYATGGHGYTF.

The chain uses TRBV6-5 and TRBJ2-1; D call uncertain. V lost 2 bases and J 0 bases, leaving 5 bases between the germline ends. The V gene's germline CDR1 is MNHEY and CDR2 SVGAGI. The CDR3 runs to 14 residues. CDR3 nucleotides: TGTGCCAGCAGTTACCGGAGCTCCTACAATGAGCAGTTCTTC. It translates to CASSYRSSYNEQFF.

V and J are TRBV7-9 and TRBJ2-7, with 8 bases identical to TRBD1. The ends lost 8 bases at V and 2 bases at J; junction bases unmatched: 5. The CDR3 is made up of 13 amino acids. Germline loops: CDR1 SEHNR, CDR2 FQNEAQ (reference sequence). Written as DNA, the CDR3 is TGTGCCAGCCTGGGACAGGTTACCTACGAGCAGTACTTC. It is translated as CASLGQVTYEQYF.

V gene TRBV29-1 combines with J gene TRBJ2-7; D may be TRBD1 (7 bases). The V end was cut by 2 bases, the J end by 3 bases, with 11 bases between. CDR1 and CDR2 from the germline V gene are SQVTM and ANQGSEA. The length of the CDR3 is 13 residues. Here the CDR3 reads CSVEPGGGYEQYF. In DNA, the CDR3 is TGCAGCGTTGAACCAGGGGGAGGCTACGAGCAGTACTTC.

CDR3 DNA sequence: TGTGCCAGCAGCTTCTCAGGGGTGGCTCAGCCCCAGCATTTT. Its translation is CASSFSGVAQPQHF. This chain uses TRBV7-3 with TRBJ1-5; D might be TRBD1 (6 bases). The V gene lost 3 bases and the J gene lost 6 bases, with 12 bases spanning the gap. The CDR3 loop spans 14 amino acids. CDR1 and CDR2 from the germline V gene are SGHTA and FQGTGA.

The chain employs TRBV11-2 and TRBJ1-4; 10 bases match TRBD1. The CDR3 spans 15 residues. V trimming: 3 bases; J trimming: 7 bases; junction bases outside the gene matches: 5. Germline-derived CDR1 and CDR2 are SGHAT and FQNNGV. The CDR3 coding sequence is TGTGCCAGCAGCTTTCCTGGACAGGGGGGTGAAAAACTGTTTTTT. Amino acid sequence: CASSFPGQGGEKLFF.

CDR3 nucleotide sequence: TGTGCCAGCAGCTTTTTTTTGAGTAGCGGGGGGGCGAGCACAGATACGCAGTATTTT. It codes for CASSFFLSSGGASTDTQYF. This rearrangement joins TRBV7-2 to TRBJ2-3; 11 bases agree with TRBD2. The CDR3 is 19 amino acids. The germline V gene has CDR1 SGHTA and CDR2 FQGNSA. V lost 3 bases to trimming and J lost 0 bases; unmatched junction nucleotides: 11.

This chain links TRBV5-1 with TRBJ1-1; D not resolved. V lost 2 bases and J lost 7, with 9 bases in between. Germline CDR1 reads SGHRS; CDR2 reads YFSETQ. The CDR3 consists of 12 residues. The CDR3 DNA reads TGCGCCAGCAGCTTCTCTGGGATTGAAGCTTTCTTT. This gives the protein CASSFSGIEAFF.

The chain has TRBV19 and TRBJ1-5; D gene uncertain. V lost 5 bases to trimming and J lost 3 bases, with 14 bases between them. The germline V gene has CDR1 LNHDA and CDR2 SQIVND (reference sequence). The CDR3 is made up of 15 amino acids. This chain's CDR3 is CASSPFDSTNQPQHF. The CDR3 nucleotides read TGTGCCAGTAGTCCCTTTGATAGCACCAATCAGCCCCAGCATTTT.

The chain combines TRBV19 with TRBJ2-5, with 9 bases that match TRBD1. V shed 4 bases and J 6 bases; nucleotides not matched to a gene: 9. Germline CDR1 reads LNHDA; CDR2 reads SQIVND (reference sequence). The CDR3 covers 15 residues. The CDR3 protein is CASSTPGQGVKTQYF. The CDR3 DNA sequence: TGTGCCAGTAGTACCCCGGGACAGGGTGTGAAGACCCAGTACTTC.

This chain joins TRBV18 and TRBJ1-4, with 9 bases lining up with TRBD1. From germline, CDR1 is KGHSH and CDR2 LQKENI. J was trimmed by 0 bases and V by 5 bases; bases with no gene match: 19. The CDR3 extends over 21 amino acids. The CDR3 bases are TGTGCCAGCTCAACTGAGATACCGGGACAGGGTGATTTCACAACTAATGAAAAACTGTTTTTT. The encoded protein is CASSTEIPGQGDFTTNEKLFF. The full variable domain, its missing parts supplied by reference TRBV18 and TRBJ1-4, is NAGVMQNPRHLVRRRGQEARLRCSPMKGHSHVYWYRQLPEEGLKFMVYLQKENIIDESGMPKERFSAEFPKEGPSILRIQQVVRGDSAAYFCASSTEIPGQGDFTTNEKLFFGSGTQLSVL.

This chain joins TRBV9 and TRBJ2-2, with D hard to call. The V gene lost 4 bases and the J gene lost 0 bases, with 4 bases spanning the gap. The germline gives CDR1 SGDLS, CDR2 YYNGEE. CDR3 length equals 13 residues. The CDR3, as DNA: TGTGCCAGCAGCTCAACGAACACCGGGGAGCTGTTTTTT. It translates to CASSSTNTGELFF.

This clone has only one observation. The rearrangement uses TRBV7-3 and TRBJ2-1; 7 positions agree with TRBD2. The J segment lost 0 bases and the V segment lost 8 bases, leaving 16 bases of the junction unmatched. Germline CDR1 reads SGHTA; CDR2 reads FQGTGA. There are 18 residues in the CDR3. DNA of the CDR3: TGTGCCAGCCGCCCGGGACTATTCCCCTCGAGCTCCTACAATGAGCAGTTCTTC. This translates into CASRPGLFPSSSYNEQFF.

The chain combines TRBV27 with TRBJ1-1; a weak D match, TRBD1 (6 bases). The CDR3 has 15 residues. Germline V CDR1 and CDR2: MNHEY, SMNVEV (reference sequence). The V end was cut by 6 bases, the J end by 2 bases, with 16 bases between. The chain's CDR3 is CASRHEGGVNTEAFF. Written as DNA, the CDR3 is TGTGCCAGCAGACACGAAGGGGGAGTAAACACTGAAGCTTTCTTT.

The V gene is TRBV30, the J gene TRBJ2-1; maybe TRBD1 (6 bases). Looked up from germline, CDR1 is GTSNPN and CDR2 is SVGIG (reference sequence). The CDR3 covers 14 residues. Deletions cut 4 bases from V and 3 bases from J, with 13 bases between. This CDR3 reads CAWTREGVYNEQFF. The CDR3 DNA follows: TGTGCCTGGACCCGCGAGGGGGTCTACAATGAGCAGTTCTTC.

The V gene is TRBV5-1, the J gene TRBJ1-6, with D possibly being TRBD1 (6 bases). Trimming took 2 bases from V and 8 from J, leaving 11 bases between them. Germline V gene lookup returns CDR1 SGHRS and CDR2 YFSETQ. This CDR3 is built from 14 residues. CDR3 protein: CASSFLGADSPLHF. The CDR3 bases are TGCGCCAGCAGCTTTCTGGGGGCCGATTCACCCCTCCACTTT.

This clone occurred once. The V gene is TRBV7-6, the J gene TRBJ2-2; perhaps D is TRBD1 or TRBD2 (5 bases each). Germline V gives CDR1 SGHVS, CDR2 FNYEAQ. Trimming left V 1 base short and J 7 bases short, with 22 bases between. This CDR3 is 18 amino acids long. The CDR3 nucleotides are TGTGCCAGCAGCTTAGAGTACAGAGGGCAGTTGGGGGACGGGGAGCTGTTTTTT. Amino acid sequence: CASSLEYRGQLGDGELFF.

V usage is TRBV11-1 and J usage is TRBJ2-7, with D tentatively TRBD1 or TRBD2 (5 bases each). The CDR3 is 14 residues long. Trimming shortened V by 1 base and J by 6 bases, and 13 bases separated the two germline ends. Germline assignment: CDR1 SGHAT and CDR2 FQDESV (reference sequence). The CDR3 loop is CASSLVRGDAEQYF. Here the CDR3 DNA reads TGTGCCAGCAGCTTAGTTCGAGGGGACGCCGAGCAGTACTTC. Complete variable domain (other parts from reference TRBV11-1 and TRBJ2-7): EAEVAQSPRYKITEKSQAVAFWCDPISGHATLYWYRQILGQGPELLVQFQDESVVDDSQLPKDRFSAERLKGVDSTLKIQPAELGDSAMYLCASSLVRGDAEQYFGPGTRLTVT.

Here the CDR3 DNA reads TGTGCCAGCAGCAAAGTCCGTCCGGAGGACACCATATATTTT. Encoded protein: CASSKVRPEDTIYF. The genes are TRBV21-1 and TRBJ1-3. TRBV21-1 is annotated as a pseudogene. This CDR3 has 14 residues.

Of note for this clone: A read error may produce the germline difference seen at one junction end. The rearrangement uses TRBV6-1 and TRBJ1-6; D possibly corresponds to TRBD1 (5 bases). In germline, CDR1 is MNHNS, CDR2 SASEGT. The CDR3 consists of 16 residues. CDR3 nucleotide sequence: TGTGCCAGCAGGGAAGGGGACGCCCCGTTTAATTCACCCCTCCACTTT. Translating it yields CASREGDAPFNSPLHF.

The chain employs TRBV6-5 and TRBJ2-5; D is uncertain. CDR3 size: 12 residues. Germline V gene sequence: CDR1 MNHEY, CDR2 SVGAGI. The V and J ends lost 5 bases and 5 bases respectively, with 9 bases between them. The CDR3 coding sequence is TGTGCCAGCAGTAACCCGTCGGAGACCCAGTACTTC. Translating it yields CASSNPSETQYF.

V usage is TRBV4-3 and J usage is TRBJ1-2; no firm D call. The CDR3 spans 16 residues. Trimming removed 0 bases at V and 7 bases at J, with 18 bases between. The germline CDR1 and CDR2 sequences are LGHNA and YSLEER. The CDR3 nucleotides are TGCGCCAGCAGCCAAGATCTCGAGGCCAGCGCGGGTGGCTACACCTTC. Translated: CASSQDLEASAGGYTF.

Only a few counts were recorded for this clone. J is TRBJ1-2 and V is TRBV7-9, with 8 bases aligning to TRBD1. The CDR3 is 13 amino acids. Germline trimming cut 7 bases from V and 6 bases from J; bases unmatched to any gene: 7. Per the germline V gene, CDR1 is SEHNR and CDR2 is FQNEAQ (reference sequence). The chain's CDR3 is CASTKTGVDGYTF. CDR3 bases: TGTGCCAGCACCAAGACAGGGGTTGATGGCTACACCTTC.